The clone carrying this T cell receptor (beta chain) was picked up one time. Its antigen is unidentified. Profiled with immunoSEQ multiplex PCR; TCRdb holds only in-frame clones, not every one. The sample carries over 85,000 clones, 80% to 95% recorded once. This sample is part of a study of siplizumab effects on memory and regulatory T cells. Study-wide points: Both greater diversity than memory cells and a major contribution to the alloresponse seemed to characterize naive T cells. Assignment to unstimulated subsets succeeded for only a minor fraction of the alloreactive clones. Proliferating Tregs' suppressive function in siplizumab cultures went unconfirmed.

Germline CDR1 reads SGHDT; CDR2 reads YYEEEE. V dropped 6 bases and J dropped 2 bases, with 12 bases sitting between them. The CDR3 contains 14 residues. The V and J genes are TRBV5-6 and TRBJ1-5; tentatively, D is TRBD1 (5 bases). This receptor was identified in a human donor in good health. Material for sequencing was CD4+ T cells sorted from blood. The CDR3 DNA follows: TGTGCCAGCACCGTGATCAGGGGCAATCAGCCCCAGCATTTT. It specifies CASTVIRGNQPQHF.